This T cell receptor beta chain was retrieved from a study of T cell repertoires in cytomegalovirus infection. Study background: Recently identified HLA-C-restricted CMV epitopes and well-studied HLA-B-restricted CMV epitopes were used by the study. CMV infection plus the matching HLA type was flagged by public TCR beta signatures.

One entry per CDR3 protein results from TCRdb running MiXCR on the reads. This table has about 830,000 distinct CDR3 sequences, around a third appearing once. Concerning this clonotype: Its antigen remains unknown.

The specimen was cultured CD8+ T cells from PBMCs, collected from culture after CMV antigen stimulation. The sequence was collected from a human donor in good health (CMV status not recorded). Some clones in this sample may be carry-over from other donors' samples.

The CDR3 loop reads CASSPGTGPGRLPLHF. The CDR3 region has the DNA TGTGCCAGCTCACCAGGGACAGGTCCGGGGAGGTTACCCCTCCACTTT. The chain uses TRBV18 and TRBJ1-6, with 8 bases matching TRBD1. V shed 2 bases and J 12 bases; nucleotides not matched to a gene: 12. Germline V gene sequence: CDR1 KGHSH, CDR2 LQKENI. The length of the CDR3 is 16 residues. The full variable domain, completed using reference TRBV18 and TRBJ1-6, is NAGVMQNPRHLVRRRGQEARLRCSPMKGHSHVYWYRQLPEEGLKFMVYLQKENIIDESGMPKERFSAEFPKEGPSILRIQQVVRGDSAAYFCASSPGTGPGRLPLHFGNGTRLTVT.